These 14 T cell receptor beta chains came from one sample sequenced in a study of blood T cells in healthy people across ages. A second roughly 7 to 12 cycle PCR used barcoded and J-beta primers. Via MiXCR, TCRdb re-called the 5' RACE reads, giving one row per CDR3 protein. The sample holds around 970,000 distinct CDR3 sequences, just over 50% seen once. Sequencing was done on a sample of blood. These receptor sequences come from a woman aged 55-69 years in good health.

In the case of this clonotype: Relative to the germline gene, one junction end is altered; a read error may explain this. This chain joins TRBV7-2 and TRBJ2-3; 8 nucleotides agree with TRBD2. Per germline, CDR1 SGHTA and CDR2 FQGNSA. The CDR3 is 15 residues long. In nucleotides, the CDR3 is TGTGCCAGCAGCATAGCGGGGCTAAGCACAGATACGCAGTATTTT. Amino acids: CASSIAGLSTDTQYF.

CDR3 residues: CSARDEMTSGDFENIQYF. CDR3 bases: TGCAGTGCTAGAGATGAGATGACTAGCGGGGACTTCGAAAACATTCAGTACTTC. V is TRBV20-1 and J is TRBJ2-5; 11 nucleotides align to TRBD2. The end of the DNA aligns better with TRBJ2-4, so the J call may be wrong. Germline V gene sequence: CDR1 DFQATT, CDR2 SNEGSKA (reference sequence). The CDR3 contains 18 residues.

The rearrangement uses TRBV5-8 and TRBJ2-5; no clear D. The V end lost 0 bases, the J end lost 13 bases, and 10 bases lay between the germline ends. From germline, CDR1 is SGHTS and CDR2 YDEGEE. This CDR3 has 11 residues. DNA of the CDR3: TGTGCCAGCAGCTTGGTTGGAAAAAGGTACTTC. Protein: CASSLVGKRYF.

This rearrangement joins TRBV18 to TRBJ2-7; perhaps D is TRBD1 or TRBD2 (5 bases each). CDR1 KGHSH and CDR2 LQKENI come from the germline V gene. This CDR3 has 14 amino acids. V was pared by 0 bases and J by 3 bases, with 9 bases between. The CDR3 loop is CASSPPGAVYEQYF. CDR3 in DNA: TGTGCCAGCTCACCACCCGGGGCCGTCTACGAGCAGTACTTC. Full variable domain (outside the CDR3, taken from reference TRBV18 and TRBJ2-7): NAGVMQNPRHLVRRRGQEARLRCSPMKGHSHVYWYRQLPEEGLKFMVYLQKENIIDESGMPKERFSAEFPKEGPSILRIQQVVRGDSAAYFCASSPPGAVYEQYFGPGTRLTVT.

The chain is built from TRBV6-2 or TRBV6-3 and TRBJ2-5, with 9 positions matching TRBD2. In germline, CDR1 is MNHEY, CDR2 SVGEGT. The CDR3 is 18 amino acids. V was clipped by 6 bases and J by 0 bases; unmatched bases: 14. CDR3 loop: CASSRGETSGLYQETQYF. CDR3 DNA: TGTGCCAGCAGCCGAGGGGAGACTAGCGGATTATACCAAGAGACCCAGTACTTC.

The chain is built from TRBV7-9 and TRBJ2-7; possibly TRBD1 for D (6 bases). V lost 10 bases to trimming and J lost 6 bases, with 13 bases between them. This CDR3 contains 11 residues. CDR1 and CDR2 (germline): SEHNR, FQNEAQ (reference sequence). The CDR3 DNA follows: TGTGCCACCCACAGGGTGGGCGAGCAGTACTTC. It is translated as CATHRVGEQYF.

Concerning this clonotype: At one boundary the junction diverges from the germline segment, which might be a read error. The V gene is TRBV20-1, the J gene TRBJ2-1, with 7 bases lining up with TRBD2. CDR1 is DFQATT, CDR2 SNEGSKA, per germline (reference sequence). This CDR3 spans 12 amino acids. The CDR3 sequence: CSAPLTWGGQIF. DNA of the CDR3: TGCAGTGCTCCCCTGACCTGGGGAGGGCAGATCTTC.

This chain uses TRBV20-1 with TRBJ1-5; D may be TRBD1 (5 bases). This CDR3 is built from 14 residues. V dropped 5 bases and J dropped 3 bases, with 14 bases sitting between them. The germline gives CDR1 DFQATT, CDR2 SNEGSKA (reference sequence). CDR3 sequence: CSARDGDLNQPQHF. CDR3 coding DNA: TGCAGTGCTCGGGACGGGGATCTCAATCAGCCCCAGCATTTT.

This clonotype occurred a few times. The CDR3 region is CASSPSGIQETQYF. DNA for the CDR3: TGTGCCAGCTCACCAAGTGGGATCCAAGAGACCCAGTACTTC. The V and J genes are TRBV18 and TRBJ2-5; D not certain. The germline V gene encodes CDR1 KGHSH and CDR2 LQKENI. Trimming cost V 2 bases and J 1 base, with 8 bases left between them. CDR3 length: 14 amino acids. The full variable domain, in which reference TRBV18 and TRBJ2-5 provide the parts outside the CDR3, is NAGVMQNPRHLVRRRGQEARLRCSPMKGHSHVYWYRQLPEEGLKFMVYLQKENIIDESGMPKERFSAEFPKEGPSILRIQQVVRGDSAAYFCASSPSGIQETQYFGPGTRLLVL.

This chain connects TRBV6-5 to TRBJ2-3, with a possible D match to TRBD2 (5 bases). Germline V gene sequence: CDR1 MNHEY, CDR2 SVGAGI. V dropped 2 bases and J dropped 0 bases, with 9 bases sitting between them. This CDR3 is built from 15 residues. DNA of the CDR3: TGTGCCAGCAGTTACCGGGAATCTAGCACAGATACGCAGTATTTT. Encoded protein: CASSYRESSTDTQYF.

The gene calls are TRBV27 and TRBJ2-7; weak D call: TRBD2 (5 bases). This CDR3 region has 11 residues. Per germline, CDR1 MNHEY and CDR2 SMNVEV (reference sequence). V was shortened by 4 bases and J by 6 bases, with 7 bases between the two germline ends. The CDR3 DNA is TGTGCCAGCAGTTCCGGGATCGAGCAGTACTTC. Translation: CASSSGIEQYF.

The rearrangement joins TRBV6-5 to TRBJ2-7; 7 nucleotides match TRBD2. CDR3 length: 15 residues. Germline values: CDR1 MNHEY, CDR2 SVGAGI. The trim removed 2 bases at V and 0 bases at J, leaving 4 bases unmatched. CDR3 sequence: CASSYGGRVSYEQYF. The CDR3, as DNA: TGTGCCAGCAGTTACGGGGGGAGGGTCTCCTACGAGCAGTACTTC.

The chain couples TRBV7-2 to TRBJ2-6; D possibly corresponds to TRBD1 (5 bases). The CDR3 has 17 residues. Germline V gene lookup returns CDR1 SGHTA and CDR2 FQGNSA. The germline V and J ends were trimmed by 5 bases and 0 bases, with 14 bases remaining between them. The CDR3 loop reads CASSLRTTNSGANVLTF. As DNA, the CDR3 is TGTGCCAGCAGCCTCCGGACAACCAACTCTGGGGCCAACGTCCTGACTTTC.

The V and J genes are TRBV5-6 and TRBJ2-7; TRBD2 agrees at 9 bases. Looked up from germline, CDR1 is SGHDT and CDR2 is YYEEEE. This CDR3 comprises 15 residues. With V trimmed by 0 bases and J by 4 bases, 5 bases remained unmatched. The CDR3 sequence: CASSLVASGTYEQYF. Written as DNA, the CDR3 is TGTGCCAGCAGCTTGGTTGCTAGCGGGACATACGAGCAGTACTTC.